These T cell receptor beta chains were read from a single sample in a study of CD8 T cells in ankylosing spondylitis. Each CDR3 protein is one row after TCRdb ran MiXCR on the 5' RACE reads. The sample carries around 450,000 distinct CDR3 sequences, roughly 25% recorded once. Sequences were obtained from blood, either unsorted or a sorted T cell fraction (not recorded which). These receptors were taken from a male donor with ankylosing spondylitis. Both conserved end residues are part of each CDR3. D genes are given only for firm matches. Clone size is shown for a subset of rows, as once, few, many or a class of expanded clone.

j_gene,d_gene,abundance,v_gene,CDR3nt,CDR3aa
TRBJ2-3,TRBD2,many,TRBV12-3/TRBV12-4,TGTGCCAGCAGTCGAGGGACTAGCGGGGGCACAGATACGCAGTATTTT,CASSRGTSGGTDTQYF
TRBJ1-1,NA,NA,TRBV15,TGTGCCACCAGCAGAAGGAGTTTTGACACTGAAGCTTTCTTT,CATSRRSFDTEAFF
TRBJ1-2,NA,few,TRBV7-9,TGTGCCAGCAGCTTTAATAACCCAGAAGGGAGCTATGGCTACACCTTC,CASSFNNPEGSYGYTF
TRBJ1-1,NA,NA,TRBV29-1,TGCAGCTTGGTCCCCCTTCGTGTAGCTTTCTTT,CSLVPLRVAFF
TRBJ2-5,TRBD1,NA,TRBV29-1,TGCAGCGCCGTTGGGACAGGGGTGCGAGAGACCCAGTACTTC,CSAVGTGVRETQYF
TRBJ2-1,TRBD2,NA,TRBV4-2,TGTGCCAGCAGCCCCGGGACTAGCGGGATCAATGAGCAGTTCTTC,CASSPGTSGINEQFF
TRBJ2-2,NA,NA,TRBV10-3,TGTGCCATCAGTGAGAACAGGGTGGACACCGGGGAGCTGTTTTTT,CAISENRVDTGELFF
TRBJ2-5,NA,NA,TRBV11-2,TGTGCCAGCAGCTTAAATTCCGGGACCATACAAGAGACCCAGTACTTC,CASSLNSGTIQETQYF
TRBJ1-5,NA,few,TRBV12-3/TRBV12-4,TGTGCCAGCAGTTTGCAAAGGGGGGGAGGCAATCAGCCCCAGCATTTT,CASSLQRGGGNQPQHF
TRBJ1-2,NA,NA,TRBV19,TGTGCCAGTAGCCCCGTCGTGGTGGGCGGCTACACCTTC,CASSPVVVGGYTF
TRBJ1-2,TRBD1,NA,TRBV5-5,TGTGCCAGCAGCGCGACAGGGACCAACTATGGCTACACCTTC,CASSATGTNYGYTF
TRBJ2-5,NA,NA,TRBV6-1,TGTGCCAGCATCAAACTAGATTCCGAGACCCAGTACTTC,CASIKLDSETQYF
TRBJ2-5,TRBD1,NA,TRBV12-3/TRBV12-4,TGTGCCAGCAGTTTAGGCAGGGGGCGCTCAGAGACCCAGTACTTC,CASSLGRGRSETQYF
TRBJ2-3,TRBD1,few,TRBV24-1,TGTGCCACCAGTGATAGGACAGGGGCAACAGATACGCAGTATTTT,CATSDRTGATDTQYF
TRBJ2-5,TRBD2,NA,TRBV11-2,TGTGCCAGCAGTCACCGGGACTACGCCCAAGAGACCCAGTACTTC,CASSHRDYAQETQYF
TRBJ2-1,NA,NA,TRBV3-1,TGTGCCAGCAGCCCACGGCTGGAGGTTGAGCAGTTCTTC,CASSPRLEVEQFF
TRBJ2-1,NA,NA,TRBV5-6,TGTGCCAGCAGCTTGACAGGGTATGAGCAGTTCTTC,CASSLTGYEQFF
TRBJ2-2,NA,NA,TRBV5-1,TGCGCCAGCAGCTTGGACTCGGCAGGGCACACCGGGGAGCTGTTTTTT,CASSLDSAGHTGELFF
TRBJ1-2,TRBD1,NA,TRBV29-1,TGCAGCGCCGGACAGGGGATGGACTATGGCTACACCTTC,CSAGQGMDYGYTF
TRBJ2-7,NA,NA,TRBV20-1,TGCAGTGGGGCCTCAACCTACGAGCAGTACTTC,CSGASTYEQYF
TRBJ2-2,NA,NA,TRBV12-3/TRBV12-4,TGTGCCAGCAGTTTAGCGAACGGATTCGGGGAGCTGTTTTTT,CASSLANGFGELFF
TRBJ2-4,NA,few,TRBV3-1,TGTGCCAGCAGCCAGCAGGGTGCTGACATTCAGTACTTC,CASSQQGADIQYF
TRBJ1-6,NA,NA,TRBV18,TGTGCCAGCTCACCAGAAGGGAATTCACCCCTCCACTTT,CASSPEGNSPLHF
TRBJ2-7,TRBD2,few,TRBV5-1,TGCGCCAGCAGCGGATCACTAGCGGGCTCCTACGAGCAGTACTTC,CASSGSLAGSYEQYF
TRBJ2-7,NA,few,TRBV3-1,TGTGCCAGCAGCCAAGCGGTAACCTACGAGCAGTACTTC,CASSQAVTYEQYF
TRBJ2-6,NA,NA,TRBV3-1,TGTGCCAGCAGCTTTACGGTGGGGGCCGGGGCCAACGTCCTGACTTTC,CASSFTVGAGANVLTF
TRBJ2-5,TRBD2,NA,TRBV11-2,TGTGCCAGCAGCGTAGGACTAGCGGCGGGAGAGACCCAGTACTTC,CASSVGLAAGETQYF
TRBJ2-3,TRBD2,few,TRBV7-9,TGTGCCAGCAGCTTAGGGACTAGCGGGACGACAGATACGCAGTATTTT,CASSLGTSGTTDTQYF
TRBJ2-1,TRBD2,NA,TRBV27,TGTGCCAGCGGTCGGCTAGCGGGAGGGAGCTCCTACAATGAGCAGTTCTTC,CASGRLAGGSSYNEQFF
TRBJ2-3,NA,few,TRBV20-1,TGCAGTGCTAGAAGCCCCCTGGGCACAGATACGCAGTATTTT,CSARSPLGTDTQYF
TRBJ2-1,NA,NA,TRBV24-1,TGTGCCACCAGTGGCAGGGTCTCCTACAATGAGCAGTTCTTC,CATSGRVSYNEQFF
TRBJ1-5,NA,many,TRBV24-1,TGTGCCACCAGTGTCGGGTATAGCAATCAGCCCCAGCATTTT,CATSVGYSNQPQHF
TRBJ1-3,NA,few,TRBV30,TGTGCCTGGAGAGTGGGAAACACCATATATTTT,CAWRVGNTIYF
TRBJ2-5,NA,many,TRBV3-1,TGTGCCAGCAGCCAAGATCTCCTAGCCCAAGAGACCCAGTACTTC,CASSQDLLAQETQYF
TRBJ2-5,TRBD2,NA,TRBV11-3,TGTGCCAGCAGCGTGGGACTAGCGGGAGAAGAGACCCAGTACTTC,CASSVGLAGEETQYF